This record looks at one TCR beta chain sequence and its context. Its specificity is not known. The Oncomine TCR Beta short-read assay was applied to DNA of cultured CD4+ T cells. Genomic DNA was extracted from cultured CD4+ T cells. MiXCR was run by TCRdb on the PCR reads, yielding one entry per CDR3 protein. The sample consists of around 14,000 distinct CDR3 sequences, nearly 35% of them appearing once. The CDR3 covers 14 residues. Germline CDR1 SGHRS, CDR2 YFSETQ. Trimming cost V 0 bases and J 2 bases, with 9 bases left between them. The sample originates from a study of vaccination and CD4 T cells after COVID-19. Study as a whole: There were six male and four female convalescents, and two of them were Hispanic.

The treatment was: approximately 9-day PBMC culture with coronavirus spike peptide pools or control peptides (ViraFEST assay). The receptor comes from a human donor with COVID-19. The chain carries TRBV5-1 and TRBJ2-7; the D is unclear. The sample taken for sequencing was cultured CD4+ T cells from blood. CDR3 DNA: TGCGCCAGCAGCTTGGTTCCAGGAACCTACGAGCAGTACTTC. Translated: CASSLVPGTYEQYF.